Reported below is one T cell receptor (beta chain). The sample is drawn from a study of shared clonotypes between healthy human individuals. Produced via immunoSEQ multiplex PCR; TCRdb's table is partial and in-frame only. Here the sample spans 450,000 to 500,000 clones, approximately 80% being singletons. V shed 0 bases, J shed 6 bases, and the junction held 13 bases outside the gene matches. Germline lookup yields CDR1 GTSNPN and CDR2 SVGIG (reference sequence). The CDR3 loop spans 16 amino acids. The receptor comes from a woman between 40 and 55 years old in good health. Some clones in this sample may be carry-over from other donors' samples. The V gene is TRBV30, the J gene TRBJ2-7, with TRBD2 identical over 8 bases. The material sequenced was PBMCs. CDR3 sequence reads: CAWSVPASGLVSEQYF. CDR3 sequence (DNA): TGTGCCTGGAGTGTACCCGCCTCGGGACTAGTCTCCGAGCAGTACTTC.